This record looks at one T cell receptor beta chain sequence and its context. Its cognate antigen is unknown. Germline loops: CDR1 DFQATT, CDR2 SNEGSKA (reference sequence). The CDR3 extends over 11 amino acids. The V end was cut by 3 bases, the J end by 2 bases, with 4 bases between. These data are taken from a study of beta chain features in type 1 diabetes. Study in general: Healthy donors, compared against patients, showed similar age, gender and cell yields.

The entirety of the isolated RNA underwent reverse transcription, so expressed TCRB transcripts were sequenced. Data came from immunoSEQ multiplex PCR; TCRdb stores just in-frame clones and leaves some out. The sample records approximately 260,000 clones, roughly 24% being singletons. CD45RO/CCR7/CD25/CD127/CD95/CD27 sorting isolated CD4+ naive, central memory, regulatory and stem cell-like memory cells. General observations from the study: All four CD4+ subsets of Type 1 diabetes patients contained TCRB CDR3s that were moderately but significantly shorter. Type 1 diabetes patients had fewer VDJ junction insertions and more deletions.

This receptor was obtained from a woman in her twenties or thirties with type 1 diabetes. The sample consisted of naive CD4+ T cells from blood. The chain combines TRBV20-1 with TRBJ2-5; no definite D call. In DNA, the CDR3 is TGCAGTGCTAGGGCTCAAGAGACCCAGTACTTC. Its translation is CSARAQETQYF.